This entry lists 18 T cell receptor beta chains sequenced from one sample in a study of cytomegalovirus exposure and HLA in healthy donors. Primers for the PCR totalled 60 Vbeta and 13 Jbeta. Profiling relied on immunoSEQ multiplex PCR, and the TCRdb table lists in-frame clones only, not all of them. The sample yields about 150,000 clones, 60% to 80% seen once. The material sequenced was PBMCs. The receptor source for this set is a woman in her forties in good health and CMV-seronegative.

The chain has TRBV7-9 and TRBJ1-1; 7 bases are shared with TRBD1. Germline CDR1 SEHNR, CDR2 FQNEAQ (reference sequence). This CDR3 has 16 amino acids. The V gene end was trimmed by 5 bases and the J gene end by 0 bases; junction bases not matched to a gene: 9. CDR3 sequence (DNA): TGTGCCAGCAGCACCCGATGGACAGGCATGAACACTGAAGCTTTCTTT. Translation: CASSTRWTGMNTEAFF.

This rearrangement joins TRBV6-6 to TRBJ2-5; D gene uncertain. The V end was cut by 6 bases, the J end by 5 bases, with 10 bases between. This CDR3 is 12 amino acids long. Germline lookup yields CDR1 MNHNY and CDR2 SVGAGI (reference sequence). The CDR3 nucleotides are TGTGCCAGCAGCCCGGTTGAGGAGACCCAGTACTTC. It yields the protein CASSPVEETQYF.

The V and J genes are TRBV30 and TRBJ2-7; no definite D call. V lost 0 bases, J lost 0 bases, and 12 bases lay in between. Germline assignment: CDR1 GTSNPN and CDR2 SVGIG (reference sequence). The CDR3 is 15 residues long. Here the CDR3 DNA reads TGTGCCTGGAGTGTACGGGTCACCCGCTCCTACGAGCAGTACTTC. Translating it yields CAWSVRVTRSYEQYF.

This chain joins TRBV10-1 and TRBJ2-3; weak D call: TRBD2 (6 bases). Germline CDR1 WNHNN, CDR2 SYGVQD (reference sequence). V gave up 8 bases and J gave up 6 bases, with 18 bases separating them. This CDR3 spans 14 amino acids. The CDR3, as DNA: TGCGCCAGCGCCGGGGGAACTAGCAGCGATACGCAGTATTTT. Its protein is CASAGGTSSDTQYF.

The chain employs TRBV7-8 and TRBJ2-1; 13 nucleotides line up with TRBD2. The trim removed 2 bases at V and 7 bases at J, leaving 8 bases unmatched. This CDR3 contains 17 residues. Germline CDR1 SGHVS, CDR2 FQNEAQ. The CDR3 DNA reads as TGTGCCAGCAGCTTAACTAGCGGGAGGGCCCGGGGGAATGAGCAGTTCTTC. This codes for CASSLTSGRARGNEQFF.

This clone was detected once. The chain recombines TRBV7-3 with TRBJ1-1; D unresolved. The germline V and J ends were trimmed by 5 bases and 8 bases, with 21 bases remaining between them. CDR3 length: 15 amino acids. Germline lookup yields CDR1 SGHTA and CDR2 FQGTGA. The CDR3 region is CASSQAAGGRAEAFF. The DNA for the CDR3 is TGTGCCAGCAGCCAAGCCGCGGGAGGGAGAGCCGAAGCTTTCTTT.

The chain employs TRBV28 and TRBJ2-7, with TRBD1 matching 8 bases. CDR3 size: 15 residues. CDR1 is MDHEN and CDR2 is SYDVKM in the germline V gene. Trimming removed 5 bases from V and 3 bases from J; junction bases left unmatched: 9. CDR3 sequence: CASSPPGTGNYEQYF. CDR3 coding DNA: TGTGCCAGCAGTCCCCCCGGGACAGGAAACTACGAGCAGTACTTC.

V is TRBV28 and J is TRBJ1-2; D is uncertain. V was trimmed by 3 bases and J by 1 base, leaving 9 bases between them. This CDR3 spans 14 amino acids. Looked up from germline, CDR1 is MDHEN and CDR2 is SYDVKM. Here the CDR3 DNA reads TGTGCCAGCAGTTTTCTAGGCCGTAACTATGGCTACACCTTC. This codes for CASSFLGRNYGYTF.

The chain couples TRBV30 to TRBJ1-1; D gene ambiguous. The CDR3 has 12 residues. V was clipped by 3 bases and J by 0 bases, with 5 bases between them. The germline CDR1 and CDR2 sequences are GTSNPN and SVGIG (reference sequence). This CDR3 is CAWRVVNTEAFF. CDR3 in DNA: TGTGCCTGGAGGGTAGTGAACACTGAAGCTTTCTTT. The variable domain in full, with the rest retrieved from reference TRBV30 and TRBJ1-1, is SQTIHQWPATLVQPVGSPLSLECTVEGTSNPNLYWYRQAAGRGLQLLFYSVGIGQISSEVPQNLSASRPQDRQFILSSKKLLLSDSGFYLCAWRVVNTEAFFGQGTRLTVV.

This clone has a single count. V usage is TRBV5-1 and J usage is TRBJ1-4; 8 bases align to TRBD1. Trimming removed 4 bases from V and 6 bases from J; junction bases left unmatched: 5. CDR3 length: 14 residues. Germline CDR1 SGHRS, CDR2 YFSETQ. CDR3 sequence reads: CASSTGQDHEKLFF. The CDR3, as DNA: TGCGCCAGCAGCACGGGACAGGATCATGAAAAACTGTTTTTT.

The chain joins TRBV6-1 to TRBJ2-1, with D tentatively TRBD1 (6 bases). Germline CDR1 is MNHNS and CDR2 is SASEGT. Trimming shortened V by 4 bases and J by 10 bases, and 17 bases separated the two germline ends. The CDR3 spans 14 residues. CDR3 sequence: CASSVQGPSAEQFF. For the CDR3, the DNA is TGTGCCAGCAGTGTACAGGGCCCCTCCGCGGAGCAGTTCTTC.

V is TRBV4-3 and J is TRBJ2-7, with D perhaps TRBD1 (6 bases). CDR1 and CDR2 (germline): LGHNA, YSLEER. V was pared by 0 bases and J by 0 bases, with 21 bases between. This CDR3 contains 19 residues. The DNA of the CDR3 is TGCGCCAGCAGCCAAGACAGGGGAATGGGCGGCCAGGACTCCTACGAGCAGTACTTC. It yields the protein CASSQDRGMGGQDSYEQYF.

The chain employs TRBV6-5 and TRBJ2-2; no firm D call. The CDR3 totals 13 residues. V was pared by 4 bases and J by 5 bases, with 8 bases between. CDR1 and CDR2 (germline): MNHEY, SVGAGI. The CDR3 DNA reads as TGTGCCAGCAGTTTCCAAACTACCGGGGAGCTGTTTTTT. Translated: CASSFQTTGELFF.

This clone has a handful of counts. The V and J genes are TRBV6-6 and TRBJ1-6; D may be TRBD1 (5 bases). The CDR3 is 12 amino acids. V was cut by 6 bases and J by 10 bases, with 10 bases left in between. Germline lookup yields CDR1 MNHNY and CDR2 SVGAGI (reference sequence). The CDR3 DNA is TGTGCCAGCAGCCAGGGTTCCTCACCCCTCCACTTT. Its translation is CASSQGSSPLHF.

This clone was counted a few times. The V call is TRBV27, the J call TRBJ1-1; D call uncertain. Trimming took off 5 bases at V and 6 bases at J, with 13 bases between the two ends. Per the germline V gene, CDR1 is MNHEY and CDR2 is SMNVEV (reference sequence). CDR3 size: 13 residues. CDR3 loop: CASSPEEGAEAFF. Written as DNA, the CDR3 is TGTGCCAGCAGTCCGGAGGAGGGCGCTGAAGCTTTCTTT.

Only a few counts were recorded for this clone. The chain couples TRBV30 to TRBJ2-7, with D hard to call. The CDR3 sequence is 14 residues long. With 2 bases removed from V and 0 bases from J, the gap between germline ends came to 11 bases. Germline CDR1 GTSNPN, CDR2 SVGIG (reference sequence). The CDR3 sequence is CAWSIQLSSYEQYF. CDR3 nucleotides: TGTGCCTGGAGTATACAGTTGAGCTCCTACGAGCAGTACTTC.

The rearrangement joins TRBV11-2 to TRBJ2-1; TRBD2 aligns across 9 bases. V lost 1 base to trimming and J lost 7 bases; unmatched junction nucleotides: 8. The CDR3 runs to 16 residues. Per germline, CDR1 SGHAT and CDR2 FQNNGV. CDR3 loop: CASSLVGGGAWNEQFF. CDR3 sequence (DNA): TGTGCCAGCAGCTTAGTTGGCGGGGGGGCTTGGAATGAGCAGTTCTTC.

The chain combines TRBV28 with TRBJ2-5; the match to TRBD1 covers 9 bases. The assigned J gene may be wrong: the sequence end matches TRBJ2-7 better. The CDR3 is made up of 15 amino acids. CDR1 and CDR2 from the germline V gene are MDHEN and SYDVKM. The CDR3 loop reads CATSNRGLPAYEQYF. The CDR3 coding sequence is TGTGCCACCAGCAACAGGGGGCTTCCCGCCTACGAGCAGTACTTC.